This entry lists 10 T cell receptor beta chains sequenced from one sample in a study of blood T cell repertoires in COVID-19. Assay: immunoSEQ multiplex PCR; the TCRdb copy retains only in-frame clones and omits some. Altogether approximately 90,000 clones are present, approximately 85% being singletons, with the ten largest covering under 15%. Sequenced material: peripheral blood. These receptors were obtained from a human donor in a cohort sampled during active COVID-19.

This clone was found once. This chain joins TRBV11-2 and TRBJ2-7; D perhaps matches TRBD1 (5 bases). The length of the CDR3 is 15 residues. Per germline, CDR1 SGHAT and CDR2 FQNNGV. Trimming shortened V by 2 bases and J by 5 bases, and 16 bases separated the two germline ends. DNA for the CDR3: TGTGCCAGCAGCTTAACTGGCAGGGTTACCCACGAGCAGTACTTC. Its protein product is CASSLTGRVTHEQYF.

This clone appeared a few times. The gene calls are TRBV28 and TRBJ1-3, with D unresolved. The length of the CDR3 is 15 residues. The V gene lost 1 base and the J gene lost 1 base, with 8 bases spanning the gap. Germline lookup yields CDR1 MDHEN and CDR2 SYDVKM. The CDR3 sequence: CASSLSGGSGNTIYF. The CDR3 DNA is TGTGCCAGCAGTTTATCAGGCGGGTCTGGAAACACCATATATTTT.

The chain links TRBV11-2 to TRBJ2-7, with 9 nucleotides matching TRBD1. The germline V gene has CDR1 SGHAT and CDR2 FQNNGV. J lost 0 bases, V lost 2 bases, and 5 bases had no gene match. The CDR3 length is 16 residues. The CDR3 sequence is CASSLMLGQGSYEQYF. In DNA, the CDR3 is TGTGCCAGCAGCTTAATGTTGGGACAGGGCTCCTACGAGCAGTACTTC.

This clone showed up just a few times. The rearrangement links TRBV3-1 (or the pseudogene TRBV3-2) to TRBJ1-2, with D hard to call. Germline loops: CDR1 LGHDT, CDR2 YNNKEL (reference sequence). V dropped 1 base and J dropped 4 bases, with 10 bases sitting between them. The CDR3 loop spans 14 amino acids. CDR3 in amino acids: CASSQAPTSYGYTF. Here the CDR3 DNA reads TGTGCCAGCAGCCAAGCCCCCACGAGCTATGGCTACACCTTC.

This clone has a single count. The chain employs TRBV6-5 and TRBJ1-4, with a weak D call TRBD1 (5 bases). Trimming cost V 6 bases and J 7 bases, with 12 bases left between them. In germline, CDR1 is MNHEY, CDR2 SVGAGI. The CDR3 has 13 amino acids. CDR3 nucleotides: TGTGCCAGCAGGAGGGAGGGGCTTGAAAAACTGTTTTTT. Translation: CASRREGLEKLFF.

V is TRBV7-2 and J is TRBJ2-7; D may be TRBD2 (7 bases). The length of the CDR3 is 15 residues. V was trimmed by 5 bases and J by 3 bases, leaving 17 bases between them. Germline V gene sequence: CDR1 SGHTA, CDR2 FQGNSA. The CDR3 sequence is CASSPGAAGVYEQYF. Here the CDR3 DNA reads TGTGCCAGCAGCCCGGGGGCGGCGGGGGTCTACGAGCAGTACTTC. The full variable domain, its missing parts supplied by reference TRBV7-2 and TRBJ2-7, is GAGVSQSPSNKVTEKGKDVELRCDPISGHTALYWYRQSLGQGLEFLIYFQGNSAPDKSGLPSDRFSAERTGGSVSTLTIQRTQQEDSAVYLCASSPGAAGVYEQYFGPGTRLTVT.

The rearrangement joins TRBV19 to TRBJ2-3, with 7 bases matching TRBD2. Germline V gene sequence: CDR1 LNHDA, CDR2 SQIVND (reference sequence). CDR3 length: 15 amino acids. The trim removed 5 bases at V and 0 bases at J, leaving 5 bases unmatched. The CDR3 DNA reads TGTGCCAGTAGTCCTCAGCGGGGAAGCACAGATACGCAGTATTTT. This encodes CASSPQRGSTDTQYF. Together with reference TRBV19 and TRBJ2-3, the CDR3 gives the full variable domain: DGGITQSPKYLFRKEGQNVTLSCEQNLNHDAMYWYRQDPGQGLRLIYYSQIVNDFQKGDIAEGYSVSREKKESFPLTVTSAQKNPTAFYLCASSPQRGSTDTQYFGPGTRLTVL.

CDR3: CASSLQRGPPYEQYF. DNA for the CDR3: TGTGCCAGCAGCTTGCAACGAGGGCCCCCCTACGAGCAGTACTTC. The chain uses TRBV5-6 and TRBJ2-7; D perhaps matches TRBD2 (5 bases). Trimming pared 1 base from V and 2 bases from J, leaving 13 bases between. Looked up from germline, CDR1 is SGHDT and CDR2 is YYEEEE. CDR3 length equals 15 residues.

The genes are TRBV12-3 or TRBV12-4 and TRBJ2-2; D gene ambiguous. The CDR3 runs to 13 residues. Between the trimmed V and J ends, which lost 5 bases and 6 bases, there was a span of 10 bases. In nucleotides, the CDR3 is TGTGCCAGCAGTCTCCTTCAGGCCGGGGAGCTGTTTTTT. It encodes CASSLLQAGELFF.

This clone has just a few counts. The chain employs TRBV3-1 (or the pseudogene TRBV3-2) and TRBJ2-3; D may be TRBD2 (7 bases). The germline V and J ends were trimmed by 3 bases and 5 bases, with 12 bases remaining between them. CDR3 length: 14 residues. Germline loops: CDR1 LGHDT, CDR2 YNNKEL (reference sequence). For the CDR3, the DNA is TGTGCCAGCAGCCAGCGGGGGCCCGGAGATACGCAGTATTTT. This gives the protein CASSQRGPGDTQYF.